What follows are 4 T cell receptor beta chains derived from one specimen sequenced in a study of shared clonotypes between healthy human individuals. Sequencing was performed with immunoSEQ multiplex PCR; in TCRdb, only in-frame clones are kept and a portion is missing. The repertoire includes about 2,100,000 clones, about 92% of them detected once, and 1.5% to 2% sits in the top ten. Selected positively for CCR7 and CD45RO-negative, naive CD8 cells excluded terminally differentiated effector memory CD45RA+ cells. Input material: naive CD8+ T cells from PBMCs. These receptor sequences come from a man aged 18 to 29 in good health. Some clones in this sample may be carry-over from other donors' samples.

The V call is TRBV5-4, the J call TRBJ2-7; 10 nucleotides match TRBD2. Germline loops: CDR1 SGHNT, CDR2 YYREEE (reference sequence). The V segment lost 5 bases and the J segment 2 bases; nucleotides outside the gene matches: 4. The CDR3 runs to 14 residues. DNA of the CDR3: TGTGCCAGCAGACCTAGCGGGAGCCCCTACGAGCAGTACTTC. It translates to CASRPSGSPYEQYF.

The gene calls are TRBV10-3 and TRBJ2-7; D may be TRBD1 (6 bases). Germline CDR1 ENHRY, CDR2 SYGVKD. Trimming cost V 5 bases and J 0 bases, with 20 bases left between them. There are 17 residues in the CDR3. CDR3 amino acids: CAISRTIQGLSSYEQYF. For the CDR3, the DNA is TGTGCCATCAGTAGAACTATACAGGGTCTTAGCTCCTACGAGCAGTACTTC.

With regard to this clone: Other nucleotide sequences in the sample specify the same CDR3. The chain uses TRBV7-9 and TRBJ2-7; unclear D gene. Trimming removed 5 bases at V and 3 bases at J, with 8 bases between. Germline V CDR1 and CDR2: SEHNR, FQNEAQ (reference sequence). The CDR3 is 12 amino acids. The CDR3 nucleotides read TGTGCCAGCAGCCCTCGCGGCTACGAGCAGTACTTC. Translated: CASSPRGYEQYF. The full variable domain, with the rest looked up from reference TRBV7-9 and TRBJ2-7, is DTGVSQNPRHKITKRGQNVTFRCDPISEHNRLYWYRQTLGQGPEFLTYFQNEAQLEKSRLLSDRFSAERPKGSFSTLEIQRTEQGDSAMYLCASSPRGYEQYFGPGTRLTVT.

The V gene is TRBV11-2, the J gene TRBJ2-7, with 7 bases matching TRBD1. The V segment lost 5 bases and the J segment 2 bases; nucleotides outside the gene matches: 9. The germline V gene encodes CDR1 SGHAT and CDR2 FQNNGV. The CDR3 is made up of 15 amino acids. CDR3 protein: CASSPGTVAPYEQYF. In DNA form, the CDR3 reads TGTGCCAGCAGCCCTGGGACAGTGGCTCCCTACGAGCAGTACTTC. The full variable domain, completed using reference TRBV11-2 and TRBJ2-7, is EAGVAQSPRYKIIEKRQSVAFWCNPISGHATLYWYQQILGQGPKLLIQFQNNGVVDDSQLPKDRFSAERLKGVDSTLKIQPAKLEDSAVYLCASSPGTVAPYEQYFGPGTRLTVT.